This TCR beta chain was sequenced for a study of CD4+ T cells in melanoma. Study-level points and caveats: Diverse differentiation states were reported for melanoma neoantigen-specific CD4+ T cells. A reported correlation linked neoantigen-specific CD4+ T cells to CD8+, macrophage and B cell function.

Turning to this clone: The antigen remains undetermined.

Assay: immunoSEQ multiplex PCR; the TCRdb copy retains only in-frame clones and omits some. The profile shows some 150,000 clones, around 90% of them singletons. The length of the CDR3 is 17 residues. Germline-derived CDR1 and CDR2 are SGDLS and YYNGEE. Trimming cost V 4 bases and J 4 bases; bases outside gene matches: 9. This clonotype was sampled from a human donor with melanoma. The chain has TRBV9 and TRBJ2-6, with 9 positions matching TRBD2. This CDR3 reads CASSTQRGEPGANVLTF. In DNA form, the CDR3 reads TGTGCCAGCAGCACCCAGCGGGGGGAACCGGGGGCCAACGTCCTGACTTTC. The whole variable domain, filled in from reference TRBV9 and TRBJ2-6, reads DSGVTQTPKHLITATGQRVTLRCSPRSGDLSVYWYQQSLDQGLQFLIQYYNGEERAKGNILERFSAQQFPDLHSELNLSSLELGDSALYFCASSTQRGEPGANVLTFGAGSRLTVL.